The 25 T cell receptor beta chains given below trace back to one sample, sequenced in a study of blood T cell repertoires in COVID-19 (dated by TCRdb to the early 2020s). To prepare the library, the immunoSEQ multiplex PCR assay was applied. TCRdb limited this immuneACCESS table to in-frame rearrangements with V and J called. A share of clones is missing; checked studies link under half to unresolved V genes, and the rest is unexplained. The table for this sample lists a few hundred thousand clones; around nine tenths of them were counted only once. The ten biggest clones cover roughly 10% of the sample. What was sequenced was peripheral blood. These receptors were taken from a woman in her 30s with COVID-19, enrolled during active disease.

This chain connects TRBV5-1 to TRBJ2-6; 8 bases are a match to TRBD1. With V trimmed by 1 base and J by 2 bases, 8 bases remained unmatched. Germline CDR1 is SGHRS and CDR2 is YFSETQ. The CDR3 runs to 18 residues. CDR3 sequence: CASSLLTGGGTGANVLTF. DNA for the CDR3: TGCGCCAGCAGCTTGTTAACAGGGGGAGGAACTGGGGCCAACGTCCTGACTTTC. Full variable domain (rest looked up from reference TRBV5-1 and TRBJ2-6): KAGVTQTPRYLIKTRGQQVTLSCSPISGHRSVSWYQQTPGQGLQFLFEYFSETQRNKGNFPGRFSGRQFSNSRSEMNVSTLELGDSALYLCASSLLTGGGTGANVLTFGAGSRLTVL.

The chain employs TRBV11-2 and TRBJ1-1; TRBD1 agrees at 7 bases. The CDR3 contains 15 residues. The V segment lost 5 bases and the J segment 1 base; nucleotides outside the gene matches: 7. Germline V gives CDR1 SGHAT, CDR2 FQNNGV. CDR3 in amino acids: CASSKRQGPNTEAFF. CDR3 coding DNA: TGTGCCAGCAGCAAAAGACAGGGACCGAACACTGAAGCTTTCTTT.

The chain links TRBV29-1 to TRBJ1-2; TRBD1 matches at 8 bases. V lost 4 bases and J lost 5; bases outside the gene matches: 9. This CDR3 has 14 amino acids. Looked up from germline, CDR1 is SQVTM and CDR2 is ANQGSEA. CDR3 in DNA: TGCAGCGTTGGGGCCTCAGACAGGGGTTATGGCTACACCTTC. This translates into CSVGASDRGYGYTF.

V gene TRBV2 combines with J gene TRBJ2-2, with D unresolved. The CDR3 totals 14 residues. Germline V gene data show CDR1 as SNHLY and CDR2 as FYNNEI. Trimming shortened V by 6 bases and J by 6 bases, and 14 bases separated the two germline ends. CDR3 sequence reads: CASRSRGRSGELFF. CDR3 bases: TGTGCCAGCAGGAGTCGTGGGCGTTCCGGGGAGCTGTTTTTT.

This clone was seen only a few times. V usage is TRBV5-1 and J usage is TRBJ1-4; 8 bases match TRBD1. J lost 0 bases, V lost 0 bases, and 7 bases had no gene match. The CDR3 is 18 amino acids. CDR1 is SGHRS, CDR2 YFSETQ, per germline. The CDR3 is CASSLGIRGRATNEKLFF. The CDR3 nucleotides read TGCGCCAGCAGCTTGGGTATCAGGGGGCGGGCAACTAATGAAAAACTGTTTTTT.

J is TRBJ1-2 and V is TRBV14; D unclear. Germline V lookup: CDR1 SGHDN, CDR2 FVKESK. V was cut by 4 bases and J by 4 bases, with 13 bases left in between. The CDR3 is made up of 14 amino acids. DNA of the CDR3: TGTGCCAGCAGCCCAATGACGGGAACCTATGGCTACACCTTC. Translating it yields CASSPMTGTYGYTF.

The CDR3 protein is CASSLGRYEQFF. The CDR3 coding sequence is TGTGCCAGCAGTTTAGGGAGGTATGAGCAGTTCTTC. The chain employs TRBV28 and TRBJ2-1; D may be TRBD2 (6 bases). Trimming left V 2 bases short and J 8 bases short, with 7 bases between. Germline-derived CDR1 and CDR2 are MDHEN and SYDVKM. This CDR3 comprises 12 residues. The whole variable domain, remainder taken from reference TRBV28 and TRBJ2-1, is DVKVTQSSRYLVKRTGEKVFLECVQDMDHENMFWYRQDPGLGLRLIYFSYDVKMKEKGDIPEGYSVSREKKERFSLILESASTNQTSMYLCASSLGRYEQFFGPGTRLTVL.

The chain couples TRBV7-9 to TRBJ1-4; D is uncertain. Deletions cut 5 bases from V and 1 base from J, with 11 bases between. There are 15 residues in the CDR3. Germline V CDR1 and CDR2: SEHNR, FQNEAQ (reference sequence). The CDR3 sequence is CASSPGGLTNEKLFF. Here the CDR3 DNA reads TGTGCCAGCAGCCCAGGAGGGCTAACTAATGAAAAACTGTTTTTT.

The rearrangement joins TRBV7-9 to TRBJ1-3; TRBD1 aligns across 7 bases. The germline gives CDR1 SEHNR, CDR2 FQNEAQ (reference sequence). This CDR3 has 16 amino acids. V lost 3 bases and J lost 0; bases outside the gene matches: 5. The CDR3: CASSFYRGDSGNTIYF. In DNA form, the CDR3 reads TGTGCCAGCAGCTTTTACAGGGGCGACTCTGGAAACACCATATATTTT.

This chain links TRBV19 with TRBJ1-1, with D perhaps TRBD1 (5 bases). The CDR3 is 13 amino acids. Per germline, CDR1 LNHDA and CDR2 SQIVND (reference sequence). Trimming cost V 3 bases and J 8 bases, with 13 bases left between them. CDR3 DNA sequence: TGTGCCAGTAGTATCCTCGAAGGGGCCGAAGCTTTCTTT. Translated: CASSILEGAEAFF. Together with reference TRBV19 and TRBJ1-1, the CDR3 gives the full variable domain: DGGITQSPKYLFRKEGQNVTLSCEQNLNHDAMYWYRQDPGQGLRLIYYSQIVNDFQKGDIAEGYSVSREKKESFPLTVTSAQKNPTAFYLCASSILEGAEAFFGQGTRLTVV.

This chain uses TRBV30 with TRBJ1-2; the D is unclear. Per the germline V gene, CDR1 is GTSNPN and CDR2 is SVGIG (reference sequence). The V and J ends lost 4 bases and 8 bases respectively, with 14 bases between them. This CDR3 region has 12 residues. The CDR3 DNA sequence: TGTGCCTGGAAAGAGGGTCCGGGAGGCTACACCTTC. Its protein is CAWKEGPGGYTF. The variable domain in full, with the rest retrieved from reference TRBV30 and TRBJ1-2, is SQTIHQWPATLVQPVGSPLSLECTVEGTSNPNLYWYRQAAGRGLQLLFYSVGIGQISSEVPQNLSASRPQDRQFILSSKKLLLSDSGFYLCAWKEGPGGYTFGSGTRLTVV.

The CDR3 nucleotides are TGTGCCAGCAGCCCCAGGACAGGGGTCTCTGGAAACACCATATATTTT. Amino acids: CASSPRTGVSGNTIYF. The V and J genes are TRBV11-2 and TRBJ1-3; TRBD1 aligns across 9 bases. Trimming cost V 5 bases and J 0 bases; bases outside gene matches: 5. Germline V gene lookup returns CDR1 SGHAT and CDR2 FQNNGV. This CDR3 is 16 amino acids long.

The chain couples TRBV24-1 to TRBJ2-2; 9 positions match TRBD1. Losses at the gene ends were 3 bases for V and 4 bases for J; bases not matched to a gene: 5. Germline loops: CDR1 KGHDR, CDR2 SFDVKD. The CDR3 runs 16 residues. Here the CDR3 reads CATSDPGQGATGELFF. The CDR3 DNA is TGTGCCACCAGTGATCCGGGACAGGGTGCCACCGGGGAGCTGTTTTTT.

The genes are TRBV7-8 and TRBJ1-6, with TRBD1 matching over 9 bases. The V gene end was trimmed by 0 bases and the J gene end by 7 bases; junction bases not matched to a gene: 1. This CDR3 has 15 residues. Germline-derived CDR1 and CDR2 are SGHVS and FQNEAQ. The CDR3, as DNA: TGTGCCAGCAGCTTAGCGGGACAGGGCAATTCACCCCTCCACTTT. It is translated as CASSLAGQGNSPLHF.

The rearrangement joins TRBV24-1 to TRBJ2-7, with TRBD1 matching over 7 bases. CDR3 length: 16 amino acids. The germline V gene encodes CDR1 KGHDR and CDR2 SFDVKD. Trimming at V came to 7 bases and at J to 5 bases, leaving 16 bases not matched to a gene. The CDR3 DNA follows: TGTGCCACCAGGACCTTGGACAGGCCCTTAAGTCACGAGCAGTACTTC. Its protein product is CATRTLDRPLSHEQYF.

The chain carries TRBV7-9 and TRBJ2-7; a weak D match, TRBD2 (6 bases). V was pared by 1 base and J by 0 bases, with 19 bases between. CDR3 length: 18 amino acids. CDR1 and CDR2 from the germline V gene are SEHNR and FQNEAQ (reference sequence). The CDR3 DNA reads TGTGCCAGCAGCTTAGATTCCGAAAAGTCGGGAGCCTCCTACGAGCAGTACTTC. It is translated as CASSLDSEKSGASYEQYF. Filled out from reference TRBV7-9 and TRBJ2-7, the complete variable domain reads DTGVSQNPRHKITKRGQNVTFRCDPISEHNRLYWYRQTLGQGPEFLTYFQNEAQLEKSRLLSDRFSAERPKGSFSTLEIQRTEQGDSAMYLCASSLDSEKSGASYEQYFGPGTRLTVT.

A few counts support this clone. The rearrangement links TRBV6-5 to TRBJ1-1; unclear D gene. This CDR3 is 12 amino acids long. Germline values: CDR1 MNHEY, CDR2 SVGAGI. V lost 4 bases and J 1 base, leaving 4 bases between the germline ends. The CDR3 DNA follows: TGTGCCAGCAGTTCCAGGAACACTGAAGCTTTCTTT. Translation: CASSSRNTEAFF.

This clone has a single count. J is TRBJ1-6 and V is TRBV6-1; possible D gene TRBD1, 6 bases. Germline CDR1 reads MNHNS; CDR2 reads SASEGT. CDR3 size: 14 residues. Trimming shortened V by 6 bases and J by 7 bases, and 13 bases separated the two germline ends. CDR3 nucleotide sequence: TGTGCCAGCAGCAAGGGAAGGGGGAATTCACCCCTCCACTTT. Its translation: CASSKGRGNSPLHF.

CDR3 bases: TGTGCCAGCTCCGGCCGAGGGGGCTTGAAGGACAATGAGCAGTTCTTC. This encodes CASSGRGGLKDNEQFF. The chain has TRBV2 and TRBJ2-1, with 7 bases fitting TRBD1. V gave up 8 bases and J gave up 5 bases; unmatched junction bases: 15. The V gene's germline CDR1 is SNHLY and CDR2 FYNNEI. The CDR3 has 16 amino acids.

The V and J genes are TRBV14 and TRBJ2-1; weak D call: TRBD2 (5 bases). Germline-derived CDR1 and CDR2 are SGHDN and FVKESK. The CDR3 totals 13 residues. V lost 1 base, J lost 5 bases, and 6 bases lay in between. The CDR3 spells CASSQAGNNEQFF. CDR3 nucleotide sequence: TGTGCCAGCAGCCAAGCGGGGAACAATGAGCAGTTCTTC.

A word on this clone: At one boundary the junction diverges from the germline segment, which might be a read error. The chain carries TRBV3-1 (or the pseudogene TRBV3-2) and TRBJ1-2, with D perhaps TRBD1 (6 bases). CDR3 length: 14 amino acids. Germline V lookup: CDR1 LGHDT, CDR2 YNNKEL (reference sequence). DNA of the CDR3: TGTGCCAGCAGCGAAGACGGCAGGGGATATGGCTACACCTTC. Amino acids: CASSEDGRGYGYTF.

This clone was found a few times. The rearrangement links TRBV7-2 to TRBJ2-2, with 7 bases lining up with TRBD1. The germline gives CDR1 SGHTA, CDR2 FQGNSA. Trimming at V came to 4 bases and at J to 7 bases, leaving 15 bases not matched to a gene. This CDR3 is 17 amino acids long. The CDR3 spells CASSSGIRQGGVGELFF. In DNA, the CDR3 is TGTGCCAGCAGCTCAGGAATAAGACAGGGCGGAGTCGGGGAGCTGTTTTTT. The complete variable domain, with remaining parts taken from reference TRBV7-2 and TRBJ2-2, reads GAGVSQSPSNKVTEKGKDVELRCDPISGHTALYWYRQSLGQGLEFLIYFQGNSAPDKSGLPSDRFSAERTGGSVSTLTIQRTQQEDSAVYLCASSSGIRQGGVGELFFGEGSRLTVL.

The V call is TRBV2, the J call TRBJ1-5; D uncertain. The V gene's germline CDR1 is SNHLY and CDR2 FYNNEI. The V end lost 3 bases, the J end lost 3 bases, and 9 bases lay between the germline ends. There are 14 residues in the CDR3. This CDR3 is CASSDLRYNQPQHF. For the CDR3, the DNA is TGTGCCAGCAGTGACCTTCGGTACAATCAGCCCCAGCATTTT.

CDR3 DNA sequence: TGTGCCAGCAGTTTAATCAAGCGGGGGGGCATAGATACGCAGTATTTT. Translation gives CASSLIKRGGIDTQYF. The chain carries TRBV27 and TRBJ2-3; the match to TRBD2 covers 10 bases. This CDR3 is built from 16 residues. CDR1 and CDR2 (germline): MNHEY, SMNVEV (reference sequence). The ends lost 2 bases at V and 5 bases at J; junction bases unmatched: 7.

Of note for this clone: The identical CDR3 is also encoded by other nucleotide sequences in the sample. CDR3 amino acids: CASSPRGSGNTIYF. CDR3 bases: TGTGCCAGCAGTCCGAGGGGGTCTGGAAACACCATATATTTT. The rearrangement joins TRBV27 to TRBJ1-3; tentative D call: TRBD1 (6 bases). Germline CDR1 and CDR2: MNHEY and SMNVEV (reference sequence). V lost 5 bases and J lost 1, with 9 bases in between. The CDR3 has 14 residues.